The rows below give T cell receptor beta chains drawn from one sample of a study of T cell clonotyping in hematopoietic cell transplantation. Clones were sequenced by immunoSEQ multiplex PCR, and TCRdb holds only the in-frame ones, with some missing. This table holds about 36,000 clones, 95% found once. The sample here was peripheral blood mononuclear cells, taken before stem cell transplant. The receptors derive from a man aged 40-50 years with chronic myeloid leukemia. Some clones in this sample may be carry-over from other donors' samples. The CDR3 runs from the conserved cysteine through the conserved F or W. The D gene is left open where the match is weak. Size tells how often a clone was seen (once, few, many) or the class of an expanded clone, and some rows leave it out.

d_gene	abundance	j_gene	v_gene	len	CDR3nt	CDR3aa
-	-	TRBJ1-2	TRBV29-1	15	TGCAGCGTTGTTGGGTTTGGCAGCCGCCGCTATGGCTACACCTTC	CSVVGFGSRRYGYTF
TRBD1	-	TRBJ2-7	TRBV7-2	13	TGTGCCAGCAGCCAGGGACAGCTCTACGAGCAGTACTTC	CASSQGQLYEQYF
-	-	TRBJ1-5	TRBV4-1	17	TGCGCCAGCAGCCCTCAAGACTTGATCTCGAGCAATCAGCCCCAGCATTTT	CASSPQDLISSNQPQHF
TRBD1	-	TRBJ1-2	TRBV25-1	13	TGTGCCAGCAGCCAGGGGGGGGGAGATGGCTACACCTTC	CASSQGGGDGYTF
TRBD1	once	TRBJ1-1	TRBV28	14	TGTGCCAGCAGTCGGGGACAGCTAGACACTGAAGCTTTCTTT	CASSRGQLDTEAFF
-	-	TRBJ1-4	TRBV2	12	TGTGCCAGCAGTCGGGACAATGAAAAACTGTTTTTT	CASSRDNEKLFF
TRBD1	-	TRBJ1-2	TRBV7-9	13	TGTGCCAGCAGCTTACGACAGGGAGATGGCTACACCTTC	CASSLRQGDGYTF
-	-	TRBJ1-1	TRBV5-1	14	TGCGCCAGCAGCCTTAGACAGGCGGACACTGAAGCTTTCTTT	CASSLRQADTEAFF
-	-	TRBJ1-2	TRBV28	14	TGTGCCAGCAGTTTGGGAACAGGGCAATATGGCTACACCTTC	CASSLGTGQYGYTF
-	-	TRBJ1-5	TRBV28	17	TGTGCCAGCAGTTCTAAACAGGGATCATATAGCAATCAGCCCCAGCATTTT	CASSSKQGSYSNQPQHF
TRBD2	-	TRBJ2-6	TRBV27	20	TGTGCCAGCAGGCGCCTCCAGGGACTAGCGGGGGAGACCGGGGCCAACGTCCTGACTTTC	CASRRLQGLAGETGANVLTF
-	-	TRBJ2-5	TRBV6-6	13	TGTGCCAGCAGACCAGGGATTGGGGAGACCCAGTACTTC	CASRPGIGETQYF
-	-	TRBJ2-3	TRBV28	14	TGTGCCAGCGAACTAGAGCGAGACACAGATACGCAGTATTTT	CASELERDTDTQYF
-	-	TRBJ1-1	TRBV30	15	TGTGCCTGGAGTGTTGGCCCGGGACCGGGGCCTGAAGCTTTCTTT	CAWSVGPGPGPEAFF
TRBD1	once	TRBJ1-2	TRBV19	14	TGTGCCAGTAGTACCCAGGGGGTGACTTTTGGCTACACCTTC	CASSTQGVTFGYTF
-	-	TRBJ1-5	TRBV6-5	14	TGTGCCAGCAGGTCCCAGGGCTGGGGTCAGCCCCAGCATTTT	CASRSQGWGQPQHF
TRBD2	-	TRBJ2-2	TRBV29-1	14	TGCAGCGTTGAAATTAGGACTAGCATCGGGGAGCTGTTTTTT	CSVEIRTSIGELFF
TRBD1	once	TRBJ1-4	TRBV9	15	TGTGCCAGCAGCGTAAGGACAGGGACTAATGAAAAACTGTTTTTT	CASSVRTGTNEKLFF
-	-	TRBJ1-1	TRBV28	14	TGTGCCAGCAGTTTACTGTGGGGTGGCACTGAAGCTTTCTTT	CASSLLWGGTEAFF
-	-	TRBJ2-3	TRBV5-1	14	TGCGCCAGCAGCTTGGGCAGGGTAACAGATATGCAGTATTTT	CASSLGRVTDMQYF
-	-	TRBJ1-4	TRBV4-2	16	TGTGCCAGCAGCCAGCTCGGCGAGGGCCCTAATGAAAAACTGTTTTTT	CASSQLGEGPNEKLFF
-	-	TRBJ2-5	TRBV5-1	16	TGCGCCAGCAGCCGGGGTGGTGTTGAGGGGCAAGAGACCCAGTACTTC	CASSRGGVEGQETQYF
-	-	TRBJ2-6	TRBV18	15	TGTGCCAGCTCACCAGACACCTCTGGGGCCAACGTCCTGACTTTC	CASSPDTSGANVLTF
-	-	TRBJ1-1	TRBV9	13	TGTGCCAGCAGCGTAGGGATGGGGACTGAAGCTTTCTTT	CASSVGMGTEAFF
-	-	TRBJ1-5	TRBV6-5	13	TGTGCCAGCACCCCCGGGACCCATCAGCCCCAGCATTTT	CASTPGTHQPQHF
-	-	TRBJ1-1	TRBV4-3	13	TGCGCCAGCAGCCACGGCGTGAACACTGAAGCTTTCTTT	CASSHGVNTEAFF
TRBD1	-	TRBJ1-2	TRBV4-3	15	TGCGCCAGCAGCCCCTCCGACAGGGATCGGTATGGCTACACCTTC	CASSPSDRDRYGYTF
TRBD2	-	TRBJ2-3	TRBV7-3	17	TGTGCCAGCAGCCCCAGAACTAGCGGGGGGGCCGTGGATACGCAGTATTTT	CASSPRTSGGAVDTQYF
-	-	TRBJ2-2	TRBV5-4	11	TGTGCCAGCACCTCGGGAGGGGAGCTGTTTTTT	CASTSGGELFF
-	-	TRBJ1-6	TRBV6-5	14	TGTGCCAGCAGTTACGGGGACTCGAATTCACCCCTCCACTTT	CASSYGDSNSPLHF
TRBD1	once	TRBJ2-3	TRBV27	17	TGTGCCAGCAGTCCAAGGACAGGGGATGCGAGGACAGATACGCAGTATTTT	CASSPRTGDARTDTQYF
-	-	TRBJ2-2	TRBV5-1	13	TGCGCCAGCAGCGTGGGGGCCACCGGGGAGCTGTTTTTT	CASSVGATGELFF
-	-	TRBJ1-2	TRBV15	13	TGTGCCACCAGCTCAGAGATAGGGTATGGCTACACCTTC	CATSSEIGYGYTF
TRBD1	-	TRBJ1-6	TRBV9	19	TGTGCCAGCAGCGTTTTACAGGGGCCCTCGAGCTCCTATAATTCACCCCTCCACTTT	CASSVLQGPSSSYNSPLHF
-	-	TRBJ2-3	TRBV30	12	TGTGCCTGGAGGGGTGGAACAGATACGCAGTATTTT	CAWRGGTDTQYF
TRBD2	-	TRBJ2-5	TRBV4-2	15	TGTGCCAGCAGCCCCTCCCCCCGGGGGGAAGAGACCCAGTACTTC	CASSPSPRGEETQYF
TRBD1	-	TRBJ1-2	TRBV10-3	16	TGTGCCATCAGTGAGGGGTCCCCCAGGGGGCTCTATGGCTACACCTTC	CAISEGSPRGLYGYTF
-	-	TRBJ2-1	TRBV10-3	12	TGTGCCACACTACAGAGGGGCAATGAGCAGTTCTTC	CATLQRGNEQFF
-	-	TRBJ1-1	TRBV7-2	15	TGTGCCAGCAGCTTCCTATCGGGGGCGAACACTGAAGCTTTCTTT	CASSFLSGANTEAFF
-	-	TRBJ2-7	TRBV30	13	TGTGCCTGGAGTGTACGCCTTTCCTACGAGCAGTACTTC	CAWSVRLSYEQYF
-	-	TRBJ1-2	TRBV4-2	16	TGTGCCAGCAGCCAAGTGGGCGGAGGAGGGAATTATGGCTACACCTTC	CASSQVGGGGNYGYTF
-	-	TRBJ2-2	TRBV7-8	16	TGTGCCAGCAGCTTAATGGACCCGGGGGCCGGCGGGGAGCTGTTTTTT	CASSLMDPGAGGELFF
-	-	TRBJ1-1	TRBV2	12	TGTGCCAGCTCTAGGAGGGACACTGAAGCTTTCTTT	CASSRRDTEAFF
-	few	TRBJ1-2	TRBV4-3	15	TGCGCCAGCAGCCAAGTCTATCGGTCGGCCAATGGCTACACCTTC	CASSQVYRSANGYTF
TRBD1	few	TRBJ1-1	TRBV28	13	TGTGCCTGCAGGGGGAGGGCGTACACTGAAGCTTTCTTT	CACRGRAYTEAFF
TRBD1	once	TRBJ1-1	TRBV28	15	TGTGCCAGCACCAGAGTGAGGACAGGGAAATCTGAAGCTTTCTTT	CASTRVRTGKSEAFF
-	-	TRBJ2-1	TRBV7-9	15	TGTGCCAGCAGCCCCTCCGGGCCTCGGGGGACAGAACCATTCTTC	CASSPSGPRGTEPFF
-	-	TRBJ2-7	TRBV30	13	TGTGCCTGGAGCTCAGGACGCGGGGACGAGCAGTACTTC	CAWSSGRGDEQYF
-	-	TRBJ2-5	TRBV7-6	17	TGTGCCAGCAGCTTTGGGTATGGGGGAGTTCGACAAGAGACCCAGTACTTC	CASSFGYGGVRQETQYF